Sequencing of this T cell receptor (beta chain) was carried out in a study of blood T cell repertoires in COVID-19. This clone appeared once. Seattle patient enrollment occurred during active infection, with longitudinal follow-up thereafter. This table comes from immunoSEQ multiplex PCR, and its TCRdb copy is limited to in-frame clones, with some not included. The sample shows approximately 150,000 clones, over 75% of them seen only once. V dropped 4 bases and J dropped 0 bases, with 22 bases sitting between them. This CDR3 has 19 residues. CDR1 and CDR2 from the germline V gene are KGHSH and LQKENI.

This rearrangement joins TRBV18 to TRBJ2-4, with D perhaps TRBD1 (6 bases). This receptor was identified in a man younger than 35 with COVID-19, enrolled during active disease. The sequenced sample was peripheral blood. The CDR3 reads CASSQYPRQDRLAKNIQYF. As DNA, the CDR3 is TGTGCCAGCTCACAATACCCCCGCCAGGACAGACTAGCCAAAAACATTCAGTACTTC.